Presented here are 31 T cell receptor beta chains from one specimen sequenced in a study of spatial heterogeneity in lung cancer (dated by TCRdb to the late 2010s). The full study reports these points: The number of expanded intratumoral alpha and beta TCRs correlated with the tumor nonsynonymous mutation count.

The library relied on 5' RACE. These reads were obtained on a NextSeq 500. TCRdb took the public reads, trimmed them with fastp at Q25, ran MiXCR for clone calling and kept in-frame beta chains. Each CDR3 protein gets just one entry, which takes the most common genes and DNA from the rows behind it. The sample profile shows 5,200 or so distinct CDR3 sequences; 7.5% to 9% of them were found once. The ten most abundant clones make up approximately 17% of the sample. Their antigens are not known. The time point tag for this specimen amounts to: sample taken at primary tumor resection. This material consisted of lung tumor tissue, taken at surgery. Receptors were obtained from a female donor with early-stage non-small cell lung cancer.

This clonotype was picked up a small number of times. The rearrangement joins TRBV20-1 to TRBJ2-1, with TRBD2 matching over 12 bases. The germline CDR1 and CDR2 sequences are DFQATT and SNEGSKA (reference sequence). This CDR3 has 13 amino acids. J gave up 9 bases and V 6 bases, and 6 bases lay outside the gene matches. The CDR3 loop is CSAPSGGATEQFF. DNA for the CDR3: TGCAGTGCACCTAGCGGGGGGGCCACTGAGCAGTTCTTC.

This clonotype occurred many times. The chain combines TRBV20-1 with TRBJ2-1; 9 bases map to TRBD2. CDR1 and CDR2 (germline): DFQATT, SNEGSKA (reference sequence). CDR3 length equals 14 residues. With 6 bases clipped from V and 8 bases from J, the junction kept 11 bases outside the gene matches. CDR3 loop: CSATKTSGTHEQFF. The CDR3 DNA follows: TGCAGTGCAACTAAGACTAGCGGAACTCATGAGCAGTTCTTC.

This clonotype is deemed medium-sized (0.01 to 0.1%). This chain uses TRBV10-3 with TRBJ2-7; TRBD1 might be the D (6 bases). Trimming stripped 0 bases from V and 5 bases from J, with 17 bases between. The CDR3 is made up of 16 amino acids. The germline CDR1 and CDR2 sequences are ENHRY and SYGVKD. The CDR3 nucleotides are TGTGCCATCAGTGAGTCTCGCCAGGGGAGTCTCCACGAGCAGTACTTC. This codes for CAISESRQGSLHEQYF.

This clonotype is classed as medium-sized. The rearrangement joins TRBV6-6 to TRBJ2-1; D is possibly TRBD2 (7 bases). Germline-derived CDR1 and CDR2 are MNHNY and SVGAGI (reference sequence). The germline V and J ends were trimmed by 7 bases and 4 bases, with 17 bases remaining between them. The CDR3 has 15 amino acids. CDR3 in DNA: TGTGCCAGCACTGACGAGGGGGGGAGATACAATGAGCAGTTCTTC. Its translation: CASTDEGGRYNEQFF.

This clonotype is deemed medium-sized. The CDR3 DNA sequence: TGCGCCAGCAGCCAAGATAGTACGTCGAATACCTATGGCTACACCTTC. This sequence encodes CASSQDSTSNTYGYTF. The chain has TRBV4-1 and TRBJ1-2; D not certain. CDR3 length equals 16 residues. Trimming left V 0 bases short and J 4 bases short, with 15 bases between. The germline CDR1 and CDR2 sequences are MGHRA and YSYEKL.

This clonotype qualifies as medium-sized. V usage is TRBV2 and J usage is TRBJ1-2, with 9 positions matching TRBD1. The CDR3 consists of 13 residues. Per the germline V gene, CDR1 is SNHLY and CDR2 is FYNNEI. The ends lost 8 bases at V and 5 bases at J; junction bases unmatched: 6. CDR3 nucleotide sequence: TGTGCCAGCCAGGGACAGGGCCAATATGGCTACACCTTC. Protein sequence: CASQGQGQYGYTF. Full variable domain (rest looked up from reference TRBV2 and TRBJ1-2): EPEVTQTPSHQVTQMGQEVILRCVPISNHLYFYWYRQILGQKVEFLVSFYNNEISEKSEIFDDQFSVERPDGSNFTLKIRSTKLEDSAMYFCASQGQGQYGYTFGSGTRLTVV.

In its sample, this clonotype was seen many times. The chain links TRBV12-3 or TRBV12-4 to TRBJ1-2, with D possibly TRBD1 on 5 matching bases. V was pared by 1 base and J by 14 bases, with 14 bases between. CDR3 length: 12 amino acids. The CDR3 coding sequence is TGTGCCAGCAGTTTAGATCGGGACTCCTATACCTTC. It specifies CASSLDRDSYTF.

In this sample, this clonotype turned up many times. The rearrangement links TRBV18 to TRBJ1-1, with D unclear. This CDR3 has 13 residues. The V end was cut by 0 bases, the J end by 8 bases, with 10 bases between. Looked up from germline, CDR1 is KGHSH and CDR2 is LQKENI. In DNA form, the CDR3 reads TGTGCCAGCTCACCACCAGCTTTTACCGAAGCTTTCTTT. It encodes CASSPPAFTEAFF.

By frequency in the sample, this clonotype is medium-sized (0.01 to 0.1%). The chain is built from TRBV24-1 and TRBJ2-3; 10 bases line up with TRBD2. The V segment lost 3 bases and the J segment 6 bases; nucleotides outside the gene matches: 5. The CDR3 consists of 15 residues. Germline loops: CDR1 KGHDR, CDR2 SFDVKD. CDR3 in DNA: TGTGCCACCAGTGATCGAGCGGGGGGGCCGGATACGCAGTATTTT. This sequence encodes CATSDRAGGPDTQYF.

This clonotype was seen many times. The V and J genes are TRBV6-2 or TRBV6-3 and TRBJ1-2; a possible D gene is TRBD1 (6 bases). The V end was cut by 6 bases, the J end by 3 bases, with 11 bases between. This CDR3 region has 13 residues. Per the germline V gene, CDR1 is MNHEY and CDR2 is SVGEGT. The CDR3 here is CASRRRGDYGYTF. CDR3 bases: TGTGCCAGCAGACGCAGGGGTGACTATGGCTACACCTTC.

This clonotype is deemed medium-sized. The chain couples TRBV7-2 to TRBJ2-5, with a weak D call TRBD1 (7 bases). Between the trimmed V and J ends, which lost 2 bases and 5 bases, there was a span of 12 bases. The CDR3 totals 14 residues. Germline assignment: CDR1 SGHTA and CDR2 FQGNSA. The CDR3 DNA sequence: TGTGCCAGCAGCTTACAGGGGGGAACGGAGACCCAGTACTTC. It is translated as CASSLQGGTETQYF.

Judged by abundance, this clonotype is medium-sized (0.01 to 0.1%). The genes are TRBV11-2 and TRBJ2-5, with 14 bases identical to TRBD2. The ends lost 3 bases at V and 6 bases at J; junction bases unmatched: 6. This CDR3 is built from 16 residues. The germline gives CDR1 SGHAT, CDR2 FQNNGV. The CDR3 protein is CASSLGTSGGGQTQYF. The CDR3 coding sequence is TGTGCCAGCAGCTTGGGGACTAGCGGGGGTGGTCAGACCCAGTACTTC.

By frequency in the sample, this clonotype is medium-sized. The chain has TRBV29-1 and TRBJ1-1; 9 nucleotides match TRBD1. The CDR3 sequence is 12 residues long. Germline CDR1 SQVTM, CDR2 ANQGSEA. The V and J ends lost 6 bases and 6 bases, in that order; junction bases with no gene match: 5. CDR3 residues: CSVRRQGAEAFF. The CDR3 nucleotides read TGCAGCGTAAGACGACAGGGGGCTGAAGCTTTCTTT.

In this sample, this clonotype turned up many times. The chain couples TRBV7-3 to TRBJ2-1, with 7 nucleotides matching TRBD1. The CDR3 sequence is 14 residues long. V was clipped by 8 bases and J by 7 bases; unmatched bases: 11. The V gene's germline CDR1 is SGHTA and CDR2 FQGTGA. CDR3 in DNA: TGTGCCAGCGCCACAGGGGTAAATGCGAATGAGCAGTTCTTC. Its translation: CASATGVNANEQFF.

This rearrangement joins TRBV20-1 to TRBJ2-7; no clear D. There are 12 residues in the CDR3. V lost 0 bases to trimming and J lost 4 bases, with 7 bases between them. Germline V gene sequence: CDR1 DFQATT, CDR2 SNEGSKA (reference sequence). The CDR3 DNA sequence: TGCAGTGCTAGAGAGGTGTCATACGAGCAGTACTTC. Protein: CSAREVSYEQYF.

This clonotype was seen once. The CDR3 sequence: CASSGQGQGDEQYF. The CDR3 nucleotides are TGTGCCAGCAGTGGTCAAGGACAGGGGGACGAGCAGTACTTC. The chain joins TRBV2 to TRBJ2-7, with 10 bases identical to TRBD1. Germline V gene data show CDR1 as SNHLY and CDR2 as FYNNEI. The CDR3 has 14 residues. V dropped 4 bases and J dropped 5; count of bases not matched to a gene: 5.

This clonotype was recorded at least ten times. The chain is built from TRBV30 and TRBJ2-6, with 8 bases fitting TRBD1. The germline V gene has CDR1 GTSNPN and CDR2 SVGIG (reference sequence). This CDR3 is built from 14 residues. V lost 4 bases to trimming and J lost 9 bases; unmatched junction nucleotides: 8. CDR3 in DNA: TGTGCCTGGACCAAGACAGGGGAGGTCAACGTCCTGACTTTC. Its protein product is CAWTKTGEVNVLTF.

This clonotype has at least ten counts. The V and J genes are TRBV28 and TRBJ2-2; weak D call: TRBD1 (6 bases). There are 14 residues in the CDR3. Germline CDR1 and CDR2: MDHEN and SYDVKM. Between the trimmed V and J ends, which lost 6 bases and 5 bases, there was a span of 13 bases. CDR3 nucleotide sequence: TGTGCCAGCAGCAGGACAGCTATTACCGGGGAGCTGTTTTTT. Residues: CASSRTAITGELFF.

Judged by abundance, this clonotype is medium-sized (0.01 to 0.1%). This sequence joins TRBV19 and TRBJ1-4; a possible D gene is TRBD1 (5 bases). The germline V gene encodes CDR1 LNHDA and CDR2 SQIVND (reference sequence). V was cut by 3 bases and J by 3 bases, with 14 bases left in between. This CDR3 is built from 16 residues. In DNA, the CDR3 is TGTGCCAGTAGTATCGGGGACGTACGATCTAATGAAAAACTGTTTTTT. This gives the protein CASSIGDVRSNEKLFF.

Relative to its sample, this clonotype is medium-sized. This chain connects TRBV25-1 to TRBJ1-1; no firm D call. This CDR3 spans 11 amino acids. V lost 1 base and J lost 7, with 4 bases in between. Germline V lookup: CDR1 MGHDK, CDR2 SYGVNS. CDR3 DNA: TGTGCCAGCAGTGAATGGGGTGAAGCTTTCTTT. It specifies CASSEWGEAFF.

This clonotype is medium-sized by share. The V and J genes are TRBV7-2 and TRBJ2-1; the match to TRBD2 covers 10 bases. The junction had 3 bases not matched to a gene; V was cut back by 1 base and J by 6 bases. Germline V CDR1 and CDR2: SGHTA, FQGNSA. The CDR3 spans 15 residues. As DNA, the CDR3 is TGTGCCAGCAGCTTAGGCCTAGCGGGAGTCAATGAGCAGTTCTTC. Translation gives CASSLGLAGVNEQFF.

By proportion, this clonotype is medium-sized. V gene TRBV7-9 combines with J gene TRBJ1-5; D not resolved. CDR1 and CDR2 from the germline V gene are SEHNR and FQNEAQ (reference sequence). CDR3 length: 13 residues. V was shortened by 4 bases and J by 7 bases, with 11 bases between the two germline ends. The CDR3 bases are TGTGCCAGCAGCTCAGAACCCCCCCAGCCCCAGCATTTT. Translating it yields CASSSEPPQPQHF. The full variable domain, its missing parts supplied by reference TRBV7-9 and TRBJ1-5, is DTGVSQNPRHKITKRGQNVTFRCDPISEHNRLYWYRQTLGQGPEFLTYFQNEAQLEKSRLLSDRFSAERPKGSFSTLEIQRTEQGDSAMYLCASSSEPPQPQHFGDGTRLSIL.

The J gene is TRBJ2-7, the V gene TRBV4-3; a possible D gene is TRBD2 (5 bases). The germline CDR1 and CDR2 sequences are LGHNA and YSLEER. CDR3 length: 16 residues. Trimming stripped 0 bases from V and 5 bases from J, with 17 bases between. The CDR3 sequence is CASSQDFRSGRDEQYF. The CDR3, as DNA: TGCGCCAGCAGCCAAGATTTTAGGTCGGGAAGAGACGAGCAGTACTTC.

This clonotype was seen many times. V usage is TRBV3-1 and J usage is TRBJ1-6; D ambiguous. V gave up 1 base and J gave up 3 bases, with 25 bases separating them. CDR1 and CDR2 from the germline V gene are LGHDT and YNNKEL (reference sequence). This CDR3 has 21 amino acids. The CDR3 protein is CASSQVFHTGSNMGYNSPLHF. In DNA, the CDR3 is TGTGCCAGCAGCCAAGTTTTCCATACGGGGTCGAACATGGGCTATAATTCACCCCTCCACTTT.

Sample share makes this clonotype medium-sized (0.01 to 0.1%). The chain combines TRBV21-1 with TRBJ1-2; no DNA check was done on the table's D call, TRBD1. TRBV21-1 is a recognized pseudogene. This CDR3 is 15 amino acids long. CDR3 nucleotides: TGTGCCAGCAGCAAAGGTGGGGGTGACCCTGGAGGCTACACCTTC. Protein product: CASSKGGGDPGGYTF.

This clonotype was observed a single time. The chain uses TRBV20-1 and TRBJ1-2, with D possibly being TRBD1 (6 bases). This CDR3 comprises 14 residues. Germline CDR1 reads DFQATT; CDR2 reads SNEGSKA (reference sequence). V lost 7 bases and J 1 base, leaving 16 bases between the germline ends. DNA for the CDR3: TGCAGTGTTAACCAGGGGTCCTTTAACTATGGCTACACCTTC. It translates to CSVNQGSFNYGYTF.

This clonotype is termed medium-sized. J is TRBJ2-5 and V is TRBV4-1, with 7 positions matching TRBD2. There are 24 residues in the CDR3. Germline loops: CDR1 MGHRA, CDR2 YSYEKL. With V trimmed by 0 bases and J by 0 bases, 28 bases remained unmatched. In DNA, the CDR3 is TGCGCCAGCAGCCAAGATGGGGCCAGCCAAGAACCCGTAGGCCCTAGCGGATACCAAGAGACCCAGTACTTC. Translation: CASSQDGASQEPVGPSGYQETQYF.

This clonotype was seen repeatedly, ten times or more. V and J are TRBV6-6 and TRBJ2-1; possible D gene TRBD2, 6 bases. The CDR3 extends over 12 amino acids. Trimming left V 8 bases short and J 7 bases short, with 12 bases between. The V gene's germline CDR1 is MNHNY and CDR2 SVGAGI (reference sequence). As DNA, the CDR3 is TGTGCCAGCCAAATTGGGGGGAATGAGCAGTTCTTC. It is translated as CASQIGGNEQFF.

This chain uses TRBV6-6 with TRBJ1-1; D gene ambiguous. This CDR3 has 13 amino acids. Per germline, CDR1 MNHNY and CDR2 SVGAGI (reference sequence). V lost 0 bases to trimming and J lost 4 bases, with 6 bases between them. The CDR3: CASSYSPITEAFF. DNA for the CDR3: TGTGCCAGCAGTTACTCGCCAATCACTGAAGCTTTCTTT.

The V gene is TRBV7-2, the J gene TRBJ1-1; possibly TRBD1 for D (5 bases). The V end lost 5 bases, the J end lost 1 base, and 17 bases lay between the germline ends. The germline V gene has CDR1 SGHTA and CDR2 FQGNSA. The length of the CDR3 is 16 residues. CDR3 nucleotide sequence: TGTGCCAGCAGCCCCGGCACAGGCCTCTCGAACACTGAAGCTTTCTTT. Its protein is CASSPGTGLSNTEAFF.

At least ten counts were recorded for this clonotype. V gene TRBV2 combines with J gene TRBJ1-2; 7 bases line up with TRBD1. Losses at the gene ends were 6 bases for V and 3 bases for J; bases not matched to a gene: 7. CDR1 is SNHLY, CDR2 FYNNEI, per germline. The CDR3 extends over 14 amino acids. This chain's CDR3 is CASSGQAWDYGYTF. CDR3 in DNA: TGTGCCAGCAGCGGACAGGCTTGGGACTATGGCTACACCTTC.